The 24 T cell receptor beta chains reported below all come from one sample, sequenced in a study of blood T cell repertoires in COVID-19. Produced via immunoSEQ multiplex PCR; TCRdb's table is partial and in-frame only. This sample carries over 250,000 clones, more than 85% of them seen once, and the ten largest clones take 2.2%. Sequences were obtained from peripheral blood. The receptors stem from a woman under 40 with COVID-19, enrolled during active disease.

This chain connects TRBV19 to TRBJ2-7; 8 positions match TRBD1. The CDR3 is 14 residues long. The V and J ends lost 3 bases and 5 bases, in that order; junction bases with no gene match: 6. Germline V gene data show CDR1 as LNHDA and CDR2 as SQIVND (reference sequence). CDR3 coding DNA: TGTGCCAGTAGTATGCGGACAGGGCCTCACGAGCAGTACTTC. Protein: CASSMRTGPHEQYF. Looking up the rest from reference TRBV19 and TRBJ2-7 gives the full variable domain: DGGITQSPKYLFRKEGQNVTLSCEQNLNHDAMYWYRQDPGQGLRLIYYSQIVNDFQKGDIAEGYSVSREKKESFPLTVTSAQKNPTAFYLCASSMRTGPHEQYFGPGTRLTVT.

Of note for this clone: The same CDR3 is also encoded by other DNA sequences in this sample. The gene calls are TRBV3-1 (or the pseudogene TRBV3-2) and TRBJ1-1; D is perhaps TRBD1 (5 bases). This CDR3 has 12 residues. Trimming cost V 3 bases and J 5 bases, with 7 bases left between them. Germline assignment: CDR1 LGHDT and CDR2 YNNKEL (reference sequence). The CDR3: CASSQGGTEAFF. CDR3 sequence (DNA): TGTGCCAGCAGCCAGGGGGGAACTGAAGCTTTCTTT.

V and J are TRBV2 and TRBJ2-5, with 11 bases aligning to TRBD2. The germline V gene encodes CDR1 SNHLY and CDR2 FYNNEI. The CDR3 is 12 residues long. For the CDR3, the DNA is TGTGCTCTAGCGGGAGGCGGAGAGACCCAGTACTTC. Amino acid sequence: CALAGGGETQYF.

The gene calls are TRBV27 and TRBJ1-6; tentatively, D is TRBD1 (5 bases). The CDR3 consists of 15 residues. The germline V gene encodes CDR1 MNHEY and CDR2 SMNVEV (reference sequence). Trimming pared 5 bases from V and 7 bases from J, leaving 15 bases between. The CDR3 loop reads CASSARGRNNSPLHF. CDR3 nucleotides: TGTGCCAGCAGTGCTAGGGGCAGGAACAATTCACCCCTCCACTTT.

Only one count was recorded for this clone. The chain employs TRBV28 and TRBJ1-2; TRBD1 matches 7 bases. Trimming at V came to 1 base and at J to 4 bases, leaving 9 bases not matched to a gene. The germline gives CDR1 MDHEN, CDR2 SYDVKM. The CDR3 covers 16 residues. This CDR3 is CASSLSPGGSIYGYTF. The CDR3, as DNA: TGTGCCAGCAGTTTATCTCCAGGGGGGAGCATCTATGGCTACACCTTC.

This rearrangement joins TRBV4-1 to TRBJ1-2; 7 nucleotides line up with TRBD1. Looked up from germline, CDR1 is MGHRA and CDR2 is YSYEKL. CDR3 length: 16 residues. J gave up 8 bases and V 0 bases, and 12 bases lay outside the gene matches. CDR3 sequence reads: CASSQDVVDRALGYTF. The CDR3, as DNA: TGCGCCAGCAGCCAAGATGTAGTTGACAGGGCTCTGGGCTACACCTTC.

This chain uses TRBV20-1 with TRBJ2-2; D is ambiguous. Germline CDR1 is DFQATT and CDR2 is SNEGSKA (reference sequence). Deletions cut 3 bases from V and 11 bases from J, with 22 bases between. This CDR3 spans 15 amino acids. This chain's CDR3 is CSASSSGSKVGELFF. CDR3 coding DNA: TGCAGTGCTAGTTCTTCCGGGTCGAAGGTCGGTGAGCTGTTTTTT.

The chain joins TRBV9 to TRBJ2-2, with 11 bases that match TRBD1. The CDR3 loop spans 20 amino acids. The junction had 13 bases not matched to a gene; V was cut back by 0 bases and J by 3 bases. Germline lookup yields CDR1 SGDLS and CDR2 YYNGEE. Written as DNA, the CDR3 is TGTGCCAGCAGCGTAGCGCTTCGGTTACCGGGACAGGGGGACACCGGGGAGCTGTTTTTT. Protein product: CASSVALRLPGQGDTGELFF.

The rearrangement uses TRBV7-3 and TRBJ2-1; 9 positions agree with TRBD1. Germline loops: CDR1 SGHTA, CDR2 FQGTGA. Germline trimming cut 5 bases from V and 8 bases from J; bases unmatched to any gene: 7. The CDR3 totals 14 residues. CDR3 sequence (DNA): TGTGCCAGCAGCCTGACAGGGGGTCGGGATGAGCAGTTCTTC. This sequence encodes CASSLTGGRDEQFF.

The rearrangement joins TRBV27 to TRBJ1-2; 9 bases agree with TRBD1. This CDR3 contains 15 residues. V lost 8 bases, J lost 4 bases, and 11 bases stayed unmatched. Germline CDR1 reads MNHEY; CDR2 reads SMNVEV (reference sequence). CDR3 in amino acids: CASALGQGSTYGYTF. The CDR3 DNA is TGTGCCAGCGCATTAGGACAGGGGAGTACCTATGGCTACACCTTC.

The V gene is TRBV29-1, the J gene TRBJ1-2; 9 nucleotides match TRBD1. The germline V gene encodes CDR1 SQVTM and CDR2 ANQGSEA. The CDR3 covers 14 residues. V lost 4 bases to trimming and J lost 8 bases; unmatched junction nucleotides: 11. The CDR3 DNA is TGCAGCGTTGCCCAGGGACAGGGAATAGGGGGCTACACCTTC. Its protein product is CSVAQGQGIGGYTF.

The chain combines TRBV10-3 with TRBJ1-1, with D possibly TRBD1 on 5 matching bases. There are 13 residues in the CDR3. Germline CDR1 and CDR2: ENHRY and SYGVKD. The germline V and J ends were trimmed by 6 bases and 2 bases, with 10 bases remaining between them. In DNA form, the CDR3 reads TGTGCCATCAGCCAGGGCGCCAACACTGAAGCTTTCTTT. This codes for CAISQGANTEAFF.

This rearrangement joins TRBV5-5 to TRBJ2-1; maybe TRBD2 (6 bases). The germline gives CDR1 SGHKS, CDR2 YYEKEE (reference sequence). CDR3 length: 15 amino acids. The V and J ends lost 6 bases and 0 bases respectively, with 13 bases between them. CDR3 bases: TGTGCCAGCACCAGAGCGGGTAACTCCTACAATGAGCAGTTCTTC. It yields the protein CASTRAGNSYNEQFF. Full variable domain (missing parts from reference TRBV5-5 and TRBJ2-1): DAGVTQSPTHLIKTRGQQVTLRCSPISGHKSVSWYQQVLGQGPQFIFQYYEKEERGRGNFPDRFSARQFPNYSSELNVNALLLGDSALYLCASTRAGNSYNEQFFGPGTRLTVL.

This chain joins TRBV5-1 and TRBJ1-4; D unresolved. The CDR3 has 13 amino acids. The V and J ends lost 3 bases and 8 bases respectively, with 11 bases between them. Germline CDR1 SGHRS, CDR2 YFSETQ. CDR3 sequence: CASSWIPREKLFF. DNA of the CDR3: TGCGCCAGCAGCTGGATCCCGAGGGAAAAACTGTTTTTT.

This chain uses TRBV29-1 with TRBJ2-3; 14 positions match TRBD2. After removal of 7 bases from V and 4 bases from J, the junction contained 7 bases not matched to a gene. Germline assignment: CDR1 SQVTM and CDR2 ANQGSEA. The CDR3 runs to 15 residues. CDR3 bases: TGCAGCGCTCCGGGACTAGCGGGAGTACCAGATACGCAGTATTTT. Translating it yields CSAPGLAGVPDTQYF.

Note on this clone: This CDR3 is also generated by other DNA sequences in the sample. The chain is built from TRBV15 and TRBJ2-7; D not certain. Trimming shortened V by 0 bases and J by 3 bases, and 6 bases separated the two germline ends. CDR1 LNHNV and CDR2 YYDKDF come from the germline V gene (reference sequence). The CDR3 is made up of 13 amino acids. The CDR3 DNA is TGTGCCACCAGCAGAGATCGAGGCTACGAGCAGTACTTC. It specifies CATSRDRGYEQYF.

The V call is TRBV5-4, the J call TRBJ2-1, with no clear D. This CDR3 is 15 amino acids long. Germline V lookup: CDR1 SGHNT, CDR2 YYREEE (reference sequence). Trimming stripped 0 bases from V and 0 bases from J, with 7 bases between. The CDR3 sequence is CASSLGRSSYNEQFF. CDR3 sequence (DNA): TGTGCCAGCAGCTTGGGGCGGAGCTCCTACAATGAGCAGTTCTTC.

Here the CDR3 DNA reads TGCGCCAGCAGCAGACAGGTTTCCAACACTGAAGCTTTCTTT. This encodes CASSRQVSNTEAFF. The chain recombines TRBV5-1 with TRBJ1-1; maybe TRBD1 (6 bases). V gave up 4 bases and J gave up 2 bases, with 12 bases separating them. Per germline, CDR1 SGHRS and CDR2 YFSETQ. This CDR3 has 14 residues.

For this clone: The junction does not match germline at one end; this may be a read error. The CDR3 region is CASSWTGLPEELFF. As DNA, the CDR3 is TGTGCCAGTAGTTGGACAGGCCTGCCTGAAGAACTGTTTTTT. The gene calls are TRBV19 and TRBJ1-4; 7 nucleotides align to TRBD1. Per germline, CDR1 LNHDA and CDR2 SQIVND (reference sequence). The CDR3 is 14 amino acids. Full variable domain (remainder filled in from reference TRBV19 and TRBJ1-4): DGGITQSPKYLFRKEGQNVTLSCEQNLNHDAMYWYRQDPGQGLRLIYYSQIVNDFQKGDIAEGYSVSREKKESFPLTVTSAQKNPTAFYLCASSWTGLPEELFFGSGTQLSVL.

The table lists this clone with a few counts. This sequence joins TRBV25-1 and TRBJ1-2, with 7 bases identical to TRBD1. CDR1 and CDR2 (germline): MGHDK, SYGVNS. There are 14 residues in the CDR3. V lost 6 bases to trimming and J lost 4 bases; unmatched junction nucleotides: 8. CDR3: CASSASGGTYGYTF. CDR3 bases: TGTGCCAGCAGCGCGTCAGGGGGAACCTATGGCTACACCTTC.

DNA of the CDR3: TGTGCCAGCTCACCGCCGGGACAGGGATCCTACGAGCAGTACTTC. Translation gives CASSPPGQGSYEQYF. The V call is TRBV18, the J call TRBJ2-7; 9 bases fit TRBD1. The CDR3 is 15 residues long. Germline lookup yields CDR1 KGHSH and CDR2 LQKENI. V lost 3 bases to trimming and J lost 1 base; unmatched junction nucleotides: 4.

This rearrangement joins TRBV3-1 (or the pseudogene TRBV3-2) to TRBJ1-5, with D possibly TRBD1 on 5 matching bases. V was pared by 3 bases and J by 6 bases, with 12 bases between. CDR1 and CDR2 from the germline V gene are LGHDT and YNNKEL (reference sequence). This CDR3 is built from 14 residues. The CDR3 DNA follows: TGTGCCAGCAGCCAGGGACTTGAGCGTCAGCCCCAGCATTTT. Residues: CASSQGLERQPQHF.

V usage is TRBV19 and J usage is TRBJ2-1; the D gene is possibly TRBD2 (5 bases). Germline CDR1 and CDR2: LNHDA and SQIVND (reference sequence). With 6 bases removed from V and 8 bases from J, the gap between germline ends came to 20 bases. The CDR3 runs to 15 residues. CDR3 DNA: TGTGCCAGTAGGGCACCAGCGGAGAAACAAGATGAGCAGTTCTTC. It yields the protein CASRAPAEKQDEQFF.

This clone came up a few times. J is TRBJ1-3 and V is TRBV2; no clear D. CDR1 and CDR2 from the germline V gene are SNHLY and FYNNEI. Trimming shortened V by 8 bases and J by 1 base, and 9 bases separated the two germline ends. The CDR3 totals 13 residues. This CDR3 reads CASRRLSGNTIYF. The CDR3 DNA is TGTGCCAGCCGGAGACTGTCTGGAAACACCATATATTTT. Drawing the rest from reference TRBV2 and TRBJ1-3, the complete variable domain is EPEVTQTPSHQVTQMGQEVILRCVPISNHLYFYWYRQILGQKVEFLVSFYNNEISEKSEIFDDQFSVERPDGSNFTLKIRSTKLEDSAMYFCASRRLSGNTIYFGEGSWLTVV.